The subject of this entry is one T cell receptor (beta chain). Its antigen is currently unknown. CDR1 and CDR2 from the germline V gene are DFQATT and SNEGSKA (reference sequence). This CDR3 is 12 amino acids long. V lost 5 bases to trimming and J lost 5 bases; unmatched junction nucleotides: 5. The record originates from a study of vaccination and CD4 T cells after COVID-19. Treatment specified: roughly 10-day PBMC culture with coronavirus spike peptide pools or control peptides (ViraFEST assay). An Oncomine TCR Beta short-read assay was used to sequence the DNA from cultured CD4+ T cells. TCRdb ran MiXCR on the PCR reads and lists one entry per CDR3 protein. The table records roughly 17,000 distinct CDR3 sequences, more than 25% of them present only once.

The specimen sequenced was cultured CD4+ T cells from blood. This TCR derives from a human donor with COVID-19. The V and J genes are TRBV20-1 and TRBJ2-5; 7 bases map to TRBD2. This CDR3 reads CSAPGEGETQYF. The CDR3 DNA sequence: TGCAGTGCTCCCGGGGAGGGGGAGACCCAGTACTTC.